This TCR beta chain was sequenced for a study of blood T cell repertoires in COVID-19. Study context: Acute and convalescent COVID-19 samples came from the United States, Italy and Spain.

Using immunoSEQ multiplex PCR, the repertoire was profiled, and TCRdb retains in-frame clones only, with some absent. This sample has hundreds of thousands of clones; over 70% occur once, and the top ten carry approximately 10%. The ends lost 0 bases at V and 8 bases at J; junction bases unmatched: 8. Germline CDR1 and CDR2: SGDLS and YYNGEE. The CDR3 has 15 amino acids. This TCR was sampled from a woman aged 70-85 years with COVID-19, enrolled during active disease. The specimen was peripheral blood. The rearrangement joins TRBV9 to TRBJ1-2; 9 nucleotides align to TRBD1. Here the CDR3 DNA reads TGTGCCAGCAGCGTAGGGACAGGGGCTCAAGGAGGCTACACCTTC. Translating it yields CASSVGTGAQGGYTF.